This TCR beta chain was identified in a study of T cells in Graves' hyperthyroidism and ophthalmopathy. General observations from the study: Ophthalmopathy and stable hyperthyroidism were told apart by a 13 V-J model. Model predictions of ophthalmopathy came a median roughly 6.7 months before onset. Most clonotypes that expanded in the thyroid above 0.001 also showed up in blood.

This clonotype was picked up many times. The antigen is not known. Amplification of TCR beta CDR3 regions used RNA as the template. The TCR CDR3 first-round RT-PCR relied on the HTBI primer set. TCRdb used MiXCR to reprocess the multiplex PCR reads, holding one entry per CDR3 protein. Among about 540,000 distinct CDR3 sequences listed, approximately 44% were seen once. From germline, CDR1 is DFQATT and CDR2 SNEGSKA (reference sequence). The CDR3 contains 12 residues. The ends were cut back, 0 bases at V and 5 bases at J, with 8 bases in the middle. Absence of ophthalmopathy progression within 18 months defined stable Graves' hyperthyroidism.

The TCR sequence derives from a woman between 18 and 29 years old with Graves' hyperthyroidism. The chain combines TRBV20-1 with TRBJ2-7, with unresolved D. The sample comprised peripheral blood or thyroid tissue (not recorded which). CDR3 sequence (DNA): TGCAGTGCTAGAGATTCGATGAACGAGCAGTACTTC. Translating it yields CSARDSMNEQYF.